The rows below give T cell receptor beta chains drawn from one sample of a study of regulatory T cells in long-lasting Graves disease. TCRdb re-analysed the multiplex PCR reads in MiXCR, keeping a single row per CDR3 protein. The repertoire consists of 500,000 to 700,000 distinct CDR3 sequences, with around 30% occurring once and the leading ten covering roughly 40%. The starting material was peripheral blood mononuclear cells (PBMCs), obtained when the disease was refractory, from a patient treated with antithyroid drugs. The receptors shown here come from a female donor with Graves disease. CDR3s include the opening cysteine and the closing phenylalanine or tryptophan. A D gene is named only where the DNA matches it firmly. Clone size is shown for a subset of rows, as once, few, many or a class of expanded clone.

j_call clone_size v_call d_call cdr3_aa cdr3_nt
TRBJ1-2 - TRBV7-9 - CASSSGSGNGYTF TGTGCCAGCAGCTCTGGCTCAGGAAATGGCTACACCTTC
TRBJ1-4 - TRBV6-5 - CASSYPGPSKKLFF TGTGCCAGCAGTTACCCCGGACCCTCGAAAAAACTGTTTTTT
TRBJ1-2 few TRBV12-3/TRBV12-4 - CASSLAGGGADYGYTF TGTGCCAGCAGTTTAGCAGGAGGGGGGGCGGACTATGGCTACACCTTC
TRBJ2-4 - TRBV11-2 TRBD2 CASSLGSSGQASSKNIQYF TGTGCCAGCAGCTTAGGCTCTAGCGGGCAAGCGTCATCCAAAAACATTCAGTACTTC
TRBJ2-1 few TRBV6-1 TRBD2 CASSGGLAASSYNEQFF TGTGCCAGCAGTGGGGGACTAGCGGCTAGCTCCTACAATGAGCAGTTCTTC
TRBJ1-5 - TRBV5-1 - CASRLDSPNQPQHF TGCGCCAGCAGACTCGACAGTCCCAATCAGCCCCAGCATTTT
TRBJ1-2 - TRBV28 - CASSYPPPGNYGYTF TGTGCCAGCAGTTATCCCCCCCCAGGCAACTATGGCTACACCTTC
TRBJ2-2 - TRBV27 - CASSLLSGAGTGELFF TGTGCCAGCAGTTTATTGTCGGGGGCTGGCACCGGGGAGCTGTTTTTT
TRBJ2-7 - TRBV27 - CASSFFGGTYEQYF TGTGCCAGCAGTTTTTTTGGGGGAACCTACGAGCAGTACTTC
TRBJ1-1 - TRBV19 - CASSIVQMNTEAFF TGTGCCAGTAGTATCGTCCAGATGAACACTGAAGCTTTCTTT
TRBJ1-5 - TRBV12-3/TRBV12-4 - CASSLAPGGNQPQHF TGTGCCAGCAGCCTCGCCCCCGGGGGCAATCAGCCCCAGCATTTT
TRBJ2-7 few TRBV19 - CASSNRQGGHEQYF TGTGCCAGTAGTAACCGACAGGGAGGCCACGAGCAGTACTTC
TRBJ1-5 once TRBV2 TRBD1 CASSELGQGRGPQHF TGTGCCAGCAGTGAATTAGGACAGGGGCGCGGGCCCCAGCATTTT
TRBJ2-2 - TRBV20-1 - CSASRDTAMNTGELFF TGCAGTGCTAGCCGGGACACCGCTATGAACACCGGGGAGCTGTTTTTT
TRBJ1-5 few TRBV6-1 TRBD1 CASSELDRGQPQHF TGTGCCAGCAGTGAATTGGACAGGGGTCAGCCCCAGCATTTT
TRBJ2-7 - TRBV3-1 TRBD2 CASTPGLANPYEQYF TGTGCCAGCACTCCGGGACTAGCGAACCCGTACGAGCAGTACTTC
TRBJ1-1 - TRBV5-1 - CASSLSQNSLNTEAFF TGCGCCAGCAGCTTGTCTCAAAACAGCCTCAACACTGAAGCTTTCTTT
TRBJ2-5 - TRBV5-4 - CASSLNRRQETQYF TGTGCCAGCAGCTTGAATCGGCGTCAAGAGACCCAGTACTTC
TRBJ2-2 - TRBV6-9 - CASSYGRGHTGELFF TGTGCCAGCAGTTACGGGCGGGGACACACCGGGGAGCTGTTTTTT
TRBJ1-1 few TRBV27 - CASSPTPEAFF TGTGCCAGCAGTCCCACCCCTGAAGCTTTCTTT
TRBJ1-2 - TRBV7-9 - CASSLNVLGTF TGTGCCAGCAGCTTAAACGTTTTAGGCACCTTC
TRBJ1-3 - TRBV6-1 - CASSASQGHTIYF TGTGCCAGCAGTGCTTCCCAGGGGCACACCATATATTTT
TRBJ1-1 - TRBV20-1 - CSAKAIQGPNTEAFF TGCAGTGCTAAGGCTATTCAGGGGCCGAACACTGAAGCTTTCTTT
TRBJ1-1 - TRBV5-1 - CASSPGLFDPEAFF TGCGCCAGCAGCCCGGGACTTTTCGACCCTGAAGCTTTCTTT
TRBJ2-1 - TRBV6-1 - CASTAGRSYNEQFF TGTGCCAGCACCGCGGGCCGCTCCTACAATGAGCAGTTCTTC
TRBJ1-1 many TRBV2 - CASSEVSPKGEAFF TGTGCCAGCAGTGAAGTGTCGCCAAAGGGTGAAGCTTTCTTT
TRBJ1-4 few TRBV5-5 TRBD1 CASSPLTGGREKLFF TGTGCCAGCAGCCCCTTGACAGGGGGACGTGAAAAACTGTTTTTT